The 8 T cell receptor beta chains below all came from one sample that was sequenced in a study of blood T cells in healthy people across ages. The second PCR ran about 6 to 12 cycles with a sample-barcoded 5' primer and J-beta primers. TCRdb analysed the 5' RACE reads with MiXCR anew, one entry per CDR3 protein. This table holds more than 750,000 distinct CDR3 sequences, 25% to 30% found once. The data were also submitted as part of a second study, on T cells of mothers and their children.

The specimen sequenced was blood. These receptors were obtained from a woman between 35 and 50 years old in good health.

This rearrangement joins TRBV10-2 to TRBJ2-1; D is ambiguous. This CDR3 is built from 13 residues. The ends were cut back, 4 bases at V and 6 bases at J, with 10 bases in the middle. Germline CDR1 reads WSHSY; CDR2 reads SAAADI. CDR3 sequence (DNA): TGCGCCAGCAGTGGTTTTACGGGCAATGAGCAGTTCTTC. It encodes CASSGFTGNEQFF.

This clonotype showed up many times. The chain carries TRBV20-1 and TRBJ2-7; D gene ambiguous. Trimming pared 2 bases from V and 1 base from J, leaving 9 bases between. Germline-derived CDR1 and CDR2 are DFQATT and SNEGSKA (reference sequence). The CDR3 totals 13 residues. The chain's CDR3 is CSARRAVSYEQYF. The CDR3 DNA sequence: TGCAGTGCTAGACGGGCGGTATCCTACGAGCAGTACTTC.

A word on this clonotype: Germline is not matched at one junction end, which may reflect a read error. The chain employs TRBV9 and TRBJ2-7; TRBD1 or TRBD2 may be the D gene (7 bases each). The CDR3 contains 16 residues. Per the germline V gene, CDR1 is SGDLS and CDR2 is YYNGEE. CDR3 coding DNA: TGTGCCAGCGGCGTAGAAGGGACAGCGGGAAACTACGAGCAGTACTTC. This sequence encodes CASGVEGTAGNYEQYF.

CDR3 DNA sequence: TGTGCCATCAGTGAGTCCAATCAGCCCCAGCATTTT. Translated, it gives CAISESNQPQHF. This chain uses TRBV10-3 with TRBJ1-5; D gene ambiguous. Trimming removed 0 bases at V and 3 bases at J, with 0 bases between. The germline gives CDR1 ENHRY, CDR2 SYGVKD. This CDR3 has 12 residues.

This clonotype was seen more than once but under ten times. The V and J genes are TRBV4-3 and TRBJ2-7, with D maybe TRBD2 (5 bases). The V end lost 4 bases, the J end lost 3 bases, and 16 bases lay between the germline ends. CDR1 is LGHNA and CDR2 is YSLEER in the germline V gene. CDR3 length: 15 amino acids. The CDR3 region has the DNA TGCGCCAGCAGCCCGGAGTTTGAGGGATACTACGAGCAGTACTTC. Translation: CASSPEFEGYYEQYF.

This clonotype was counted many times. The chain employs TRBV28 and TRBJ2-7, with D perhaps matching TRBD1 (6 bases). CDR3 length: 13 amino acids. The V gene lost 6 bases and the J gene lost 1 base, with 10 bases spanning the gap. Per germline, CDR1 MDHEN and CDR2 SYDVKM. CDR3 region: CASSFQGSYEQYF. In DNA form, the CDR3 reads TGTGCCAGCAGCTTCCAGGGGTCCTACGAGCAGTACTTC.

The CDR3 spells CSAPPAGPYNEQFF. CDR3 DNA: TGCAGTGCTCCCCCTGCGGGGCCCTACAATGAGCAGTTCTTC. The chain is built from TRBV20-1 and TRBJ2-1; TRBD2 might be the D (6 bases). Trimming shortened V by 5 bases and J by 2 bases, and 13 bases separated the two germline ends. This CDR3 comprises 14 residues. The germline V gene has CDR1 DFQATT and CDR2 SNEGSKA (reference sequence).

Ten or more counts support this clonotype. The V gene is TRBV29-1, the J gene TRBJ2-7; 14 nucleotides match TRBD2. Germline V lookup: CDR1 SQVTM, CDR2 ANQGSEA. This CDR3 has 17 residues. V was pared by 6 bases and J by 5 bases, with 15 bases of the junction left unmatched. CDR3 sequence: CSVSRTSGGRVLNEQYF. The CDR3 DNA follows: TGCAGCGTCTCCAGGACTAGCGGGGGGCGGGTTCTCAACGAGCAGTACTTC.